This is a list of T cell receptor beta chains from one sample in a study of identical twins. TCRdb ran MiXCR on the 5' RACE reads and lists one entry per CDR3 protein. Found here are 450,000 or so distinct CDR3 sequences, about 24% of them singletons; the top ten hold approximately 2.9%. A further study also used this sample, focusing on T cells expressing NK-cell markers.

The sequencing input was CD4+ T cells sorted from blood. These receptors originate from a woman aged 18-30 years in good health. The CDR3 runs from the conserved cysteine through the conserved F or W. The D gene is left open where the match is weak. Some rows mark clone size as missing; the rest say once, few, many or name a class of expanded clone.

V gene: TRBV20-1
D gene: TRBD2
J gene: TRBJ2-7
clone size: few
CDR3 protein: CSARRAGVPYEQYF
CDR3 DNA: TGCAGTGCTAGACGAGCGGGGGTCCCCTACGAGCAGTACTTC

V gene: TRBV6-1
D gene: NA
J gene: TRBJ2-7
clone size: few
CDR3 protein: CASSRRQRDYEQYF
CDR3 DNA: TGTGCCAGCAGTCGCCGACAGAGGGACTACGAGCAGTACTTC

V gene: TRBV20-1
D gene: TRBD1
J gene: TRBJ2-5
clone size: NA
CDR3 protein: CSASKPGQGAETQYF
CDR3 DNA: TGCAGTGCTAGCAAACCGGGACAGGGGGCCGAGACCCAGTACTTC

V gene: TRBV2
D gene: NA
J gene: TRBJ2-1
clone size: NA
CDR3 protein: CASRTGDSSYNEQFF
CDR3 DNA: TGTGCCAGCAGAACGGGGGATAGCTCCTACAATGAGCAGTTCTTC

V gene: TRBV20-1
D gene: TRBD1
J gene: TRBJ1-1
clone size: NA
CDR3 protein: CSATQQGGTEAFF
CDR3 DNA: TGCAGTGCTACCCAACAGGGGGGCACTGAAGCTTTCTTT

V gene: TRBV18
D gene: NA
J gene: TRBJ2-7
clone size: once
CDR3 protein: CASSPPQDSYEQYF
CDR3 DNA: TGTGCCAGCTCACCCCCGCAGGACTCCTACGAGCAGTACTTC

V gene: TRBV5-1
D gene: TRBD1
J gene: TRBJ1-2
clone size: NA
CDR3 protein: CASSPDRGPGYTF
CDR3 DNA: TGCGCCAGCAGCCCGGACAGGGGGCCGGGCTACACCTTC

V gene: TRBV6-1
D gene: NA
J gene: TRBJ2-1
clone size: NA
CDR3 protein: CASSRPRGGNNEQFF
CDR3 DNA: TGTGCCAGCAGCCGACCCCGAGGGGGGAACAATGAGCAGTTCTTC

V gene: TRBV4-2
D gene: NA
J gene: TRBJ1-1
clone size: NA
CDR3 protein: CASGSTGSPNTEAFF
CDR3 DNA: TGTGCCAGCGGATCAACCGGGTCTCCGAACACTGAAGCTTTCTTT

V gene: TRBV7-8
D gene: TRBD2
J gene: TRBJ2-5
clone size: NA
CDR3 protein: CASSPPGSSGVSQETQYF
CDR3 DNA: TGTGCCAGCAGCCCCCCGGGGTCTAGCGGGGTCAGCCAAGAGACCCAGTACTTC

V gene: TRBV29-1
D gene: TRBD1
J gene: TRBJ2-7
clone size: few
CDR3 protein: CSTGQGGYEQYF
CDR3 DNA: TGCAGCACGGGACAGGGAGGTTACGAGCAGTACTTC

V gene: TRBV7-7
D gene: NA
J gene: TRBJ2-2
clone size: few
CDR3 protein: CASSLTRANTGELFF
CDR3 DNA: TGTGCCAGCAGCTTAACCAGGGCTAACACCGGGGAGCTGTTTTTT

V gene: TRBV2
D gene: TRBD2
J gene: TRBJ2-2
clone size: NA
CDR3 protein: CASILLAGVHRELFF
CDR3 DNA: TGTGCCAGCATCCTCCTAGCGGGGGTCCACCGGGAGCTGTTTTTT

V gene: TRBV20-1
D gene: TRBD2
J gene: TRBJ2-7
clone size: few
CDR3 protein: CSASPGWGGQYF
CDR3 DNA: TGCAGTGCTAGTCCCGGATGGGGGGGGCAGTACTTC

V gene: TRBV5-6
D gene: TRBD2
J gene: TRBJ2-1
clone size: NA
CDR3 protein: CASSRAGTDNEQFF
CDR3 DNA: TGTGCCAGCAGCAGAGCGGGGACCGACAATGAGCAGTTCTTC

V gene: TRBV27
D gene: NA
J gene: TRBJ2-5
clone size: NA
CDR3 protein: CASSKGDQETQYF
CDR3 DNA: TGTGCCAGCAGTAAGGGAGACCAAGAGACCCAGTACTTC

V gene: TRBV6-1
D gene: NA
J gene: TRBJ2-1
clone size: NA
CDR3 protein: CASSEARTAGTGEQFF
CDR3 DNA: TGTGCCAGCAGTGAAGCCCGAACGGCAGGGACTGGTGAGCAGTTCTTC

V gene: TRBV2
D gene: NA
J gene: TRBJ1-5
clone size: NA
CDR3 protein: CASRFTDTAFQHF
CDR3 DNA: TGTGCCAGCAGGTTTACGGATACCGCGTTCCAGCATTTT

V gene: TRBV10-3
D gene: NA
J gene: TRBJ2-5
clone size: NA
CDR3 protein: CAISERGGQETQYF
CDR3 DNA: TGTGCCATCAGTGAAAGGGGGGGGCAAGAGACCCAGTACTTC

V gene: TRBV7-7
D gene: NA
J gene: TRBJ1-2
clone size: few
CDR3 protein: CASSPLPGPGGESGYTF
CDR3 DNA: TGTGCTAGCAGCCCGTTGCCGGGACCCGGAGGGGAAAGTGGCTACACCTTC

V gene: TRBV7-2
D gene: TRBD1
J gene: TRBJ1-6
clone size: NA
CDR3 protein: CASSQRQGYSPLHF
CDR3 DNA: TGTGCCAGCAGCCAACGACAGGGATATTCACCCCTCCACTTT

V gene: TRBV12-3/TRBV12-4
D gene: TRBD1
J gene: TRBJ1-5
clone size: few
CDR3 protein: CASSSSDRGGDQPQHF
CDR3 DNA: TGTGCCAGCAGCTCCTCGGACAGGGGAGGGGATCAGCCCCAGCATTTT

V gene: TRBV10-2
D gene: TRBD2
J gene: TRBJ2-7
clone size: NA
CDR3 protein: CASALSSGSYEQYF
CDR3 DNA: TGCGCCAGCGCCCTTTCGAGCGGGAGTTACGAGCAGTACTTC

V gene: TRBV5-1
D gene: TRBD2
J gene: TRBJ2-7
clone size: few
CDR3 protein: CASSFERGFVAGTYEQYF
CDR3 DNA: TGCGCCAGCAGCTTCGAACGGGGCTTCGTAGCGGGGACGTACGAGCAGTACTTC

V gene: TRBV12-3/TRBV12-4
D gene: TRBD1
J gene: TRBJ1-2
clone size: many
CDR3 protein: CASSPSGQSYGYTF
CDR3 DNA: TGTGCCAGCAGCCCTTCGGGACAGAGCTATGGCTACACCTTC

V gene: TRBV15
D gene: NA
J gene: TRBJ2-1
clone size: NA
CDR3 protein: CATSREVYNEQFF
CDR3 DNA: TGTGCCACCAGCAGAGAGGTTTACAATGAGCAGTTCTTC

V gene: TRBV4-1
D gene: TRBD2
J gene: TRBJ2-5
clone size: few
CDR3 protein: CASSPASGVGETQYF
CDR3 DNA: TGCGCCAGCAGCCCAGCGAGCGGGGTGGGTGAGACCCAGTACTTC

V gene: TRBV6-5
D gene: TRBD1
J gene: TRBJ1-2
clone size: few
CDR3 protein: CASSLDRVHGYTF
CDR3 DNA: TGTGCCAGCAGTTTGGACAGGGTGCATGGCTACACCTTC

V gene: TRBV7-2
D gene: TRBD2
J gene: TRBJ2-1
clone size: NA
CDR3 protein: CASSLASLPSGGNEQFF
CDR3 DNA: TGTGCCAGCAGCTTAGCGAGTTTGCCTAGCGGGGGAAATGAGCAGTTCTTC

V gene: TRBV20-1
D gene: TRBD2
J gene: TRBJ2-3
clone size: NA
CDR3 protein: CSAGTSGGLGTQYF
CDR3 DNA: TGCAGTGCTGGGACTAGCGGGGGTCTAGGTACGCAGTATTTT

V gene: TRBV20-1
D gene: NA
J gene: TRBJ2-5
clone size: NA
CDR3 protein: CSARAETQETQYF
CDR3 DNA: TGCAGTGCTAGAGCGGAGACTCAAGAGACCCAGTACTTC

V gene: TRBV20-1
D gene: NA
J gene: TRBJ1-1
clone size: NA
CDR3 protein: CSARGGQGYTEAFF
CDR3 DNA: TGCAGTGCTAGAGGGGGACAAGGATACACTGAAGCTTTCTTT

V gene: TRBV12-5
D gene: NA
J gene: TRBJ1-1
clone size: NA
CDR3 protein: CASALRDTEAFF
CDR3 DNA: TGTGCTAGTGCCCTAAGGGACACTGAAGCTTTCTTT

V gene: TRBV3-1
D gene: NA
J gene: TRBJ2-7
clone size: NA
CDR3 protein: CASSQRSLGLYF
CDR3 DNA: TGTGCCAGCAGCCAACGGTCACTGGGACTGTACTTC

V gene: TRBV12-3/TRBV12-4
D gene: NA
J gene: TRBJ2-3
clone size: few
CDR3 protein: CASGSRADTQYF
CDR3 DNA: TGTGCCAGCGGGAGCCGGGCAGATACGCAGTATTTT

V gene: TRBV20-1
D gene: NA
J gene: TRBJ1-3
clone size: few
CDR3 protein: CSANADPVSGNTIYF
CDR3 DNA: TGCAGTGCCAACGCTGACCCAGTCTCTGGAAACACCATATATTTT

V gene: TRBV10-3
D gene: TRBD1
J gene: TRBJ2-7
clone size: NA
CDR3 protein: CAIRQGQGSEQYF
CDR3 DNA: TGTGCCATCAGACAGGGGCAAGGTTCGGAGCAGTACTTC